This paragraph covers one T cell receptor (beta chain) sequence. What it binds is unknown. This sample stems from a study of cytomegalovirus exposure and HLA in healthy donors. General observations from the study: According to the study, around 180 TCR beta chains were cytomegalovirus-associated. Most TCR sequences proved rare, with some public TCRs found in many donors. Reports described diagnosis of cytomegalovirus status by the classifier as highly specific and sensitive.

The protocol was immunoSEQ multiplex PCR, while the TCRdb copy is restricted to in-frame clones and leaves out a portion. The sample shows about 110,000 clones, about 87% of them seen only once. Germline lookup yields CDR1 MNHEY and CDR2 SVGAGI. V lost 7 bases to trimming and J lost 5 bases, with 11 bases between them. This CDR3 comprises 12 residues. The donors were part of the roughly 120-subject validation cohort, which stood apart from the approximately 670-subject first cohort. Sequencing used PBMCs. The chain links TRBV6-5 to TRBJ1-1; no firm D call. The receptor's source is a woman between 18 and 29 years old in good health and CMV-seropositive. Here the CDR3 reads CASNQGGTEAFF. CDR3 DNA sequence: TGTGCCAGCAACCAAGGCGGTACTGAAGCTTTCTTT.